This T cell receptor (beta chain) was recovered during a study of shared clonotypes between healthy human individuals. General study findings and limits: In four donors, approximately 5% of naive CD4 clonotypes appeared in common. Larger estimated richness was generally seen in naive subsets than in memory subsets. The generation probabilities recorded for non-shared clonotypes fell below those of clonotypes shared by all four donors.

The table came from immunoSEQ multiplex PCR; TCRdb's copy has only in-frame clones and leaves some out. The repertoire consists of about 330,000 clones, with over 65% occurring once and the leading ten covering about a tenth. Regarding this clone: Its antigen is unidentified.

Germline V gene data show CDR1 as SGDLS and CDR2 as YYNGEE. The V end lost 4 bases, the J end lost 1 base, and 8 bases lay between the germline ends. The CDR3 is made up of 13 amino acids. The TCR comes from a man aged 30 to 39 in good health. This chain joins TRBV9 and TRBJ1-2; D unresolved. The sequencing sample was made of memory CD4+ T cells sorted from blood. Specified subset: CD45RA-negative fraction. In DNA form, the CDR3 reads TGTGCCAGCAGCCGTACAGATAACTATGGCTACACCTTC. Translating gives CASSRTDNYGYTF.